This T cell receptor beta chain was captured in a study of a mutant IDH1 vaccine in newly diagnosed glioma. Turning to the study itself: Former treatment meant radiotherapy, temozolomide, or both; the majority had gotten both.

Clones were sequenced by immunoSEQ multiplex PCR, and TCRdb holds only the in-frame ones, with some missing. The data show about 59,000 clones, about 91% seen once. The CDR3 consists of 12 residues. V was cut by 10 bases and J by 2 bases, with 11 bases left in between. Germline CDR1 is MDHEN and CDR2 is SYDVKM. Sample time point: baseline, week 1 (first vaccination visit). This sample's treatment: pre-vaccination baseline after standard-of-care therapy. The V call is TRBV28, the J call TRBJ1-2; D uncertain. The receptor's source is a man between 50 and 59 years old with glioma. Here the sequenced sample was PBMCs, taken from a glioma patient treated with radiotherapy, temozolomide or both. The CDR3 is CAILTRNYGYTF. As DNA, the CDR3 is TGTGCCATCCTGACACGAAACTATGGCTACACCTTC.